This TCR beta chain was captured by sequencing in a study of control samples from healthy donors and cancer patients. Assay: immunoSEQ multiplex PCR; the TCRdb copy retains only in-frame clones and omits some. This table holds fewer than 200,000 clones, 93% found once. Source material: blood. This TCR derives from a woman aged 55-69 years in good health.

CDR3 coding DNA: TGTGCCAGCAGCCGTACACCCGACAACGAGCAGTACTTC. It specifies CASSRTPDNEQYF. The chain recombines TRBV6-5 with TRBJ2-7; D is ambiguous. The germline V gene encodes CDR1 MNHEY and CDR2 SVGAGI. This CDR3 has 13 amino acids. Between the trimmed V and J ends, which lost 6 bases and 5 bases, there was a span of 14 bases.